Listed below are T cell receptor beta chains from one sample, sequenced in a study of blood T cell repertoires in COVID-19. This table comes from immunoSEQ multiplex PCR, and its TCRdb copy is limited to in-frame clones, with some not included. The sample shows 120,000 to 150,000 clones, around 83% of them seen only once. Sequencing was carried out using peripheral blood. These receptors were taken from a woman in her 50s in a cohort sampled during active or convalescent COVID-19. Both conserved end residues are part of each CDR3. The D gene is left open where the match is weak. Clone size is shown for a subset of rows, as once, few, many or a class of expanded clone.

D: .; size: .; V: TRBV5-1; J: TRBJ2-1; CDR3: CASSLQGSPEQFF; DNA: TGCGCCAGCAGCTTACAGGGCTCCCCAGAGCAGTTCTTC
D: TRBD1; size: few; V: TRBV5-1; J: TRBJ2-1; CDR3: CASSVTGVGYNEQFF; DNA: TGCGCCAGCAGCGTAACAGGGGTTGGCTACAATGAGCAGTTCTTC
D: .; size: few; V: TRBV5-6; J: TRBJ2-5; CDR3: CASGRRRTEETQYF; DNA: TGTGCCAGCGGGAGGCGGAGGACGGAGGAGACCCAGTACTTC
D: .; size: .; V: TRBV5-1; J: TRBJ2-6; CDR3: CASSLAGSGANVLTF; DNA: TGCGCCAGCAGCTTGGCGGGATCTGGGGCCAACGTCCTGACTTTC
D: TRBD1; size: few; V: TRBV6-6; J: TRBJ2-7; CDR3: CASRPPGQGYEQYF; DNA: TGTGCCAGCAGACCACCGGGACAGGGTTACGAGCAGTACTTC
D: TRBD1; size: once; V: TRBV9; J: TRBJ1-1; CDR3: CASSVGTGGTEAFF; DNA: TGTGCCAGCAGCGTGGGGACAGGGGGCACTGAAGCTTTCTTT
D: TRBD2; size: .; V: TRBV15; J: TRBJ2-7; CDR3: CATSRHLTSGGDKVRSEQYF; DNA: TGTGCCACCAGCAGGCACTTGACTAGCGGGGGGGATAAAGTAAGGAGCGAGCAGTACTTC
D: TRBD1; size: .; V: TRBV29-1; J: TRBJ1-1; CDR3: CSVCPTGQPNTEAFF; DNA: TGCAGCGTTTGCCCGACGGGACAGCCGAACACTGAAGCTTTCTTT
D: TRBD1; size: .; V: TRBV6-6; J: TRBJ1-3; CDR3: CASRQGQFSGNTIYF; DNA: TGTGCCAGCAGACAGGGACAGTTCTCTGGAAACACCATATATTTT
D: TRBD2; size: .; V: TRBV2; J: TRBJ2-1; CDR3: CASQTSGGPGGYNEQFF; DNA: TGTGCCAGCCAAACTAGCGGGGGACCCGGAGGCTACAATGAGCAGTTCTTC
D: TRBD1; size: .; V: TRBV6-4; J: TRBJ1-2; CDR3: CASSDPYYRGLYGYTF; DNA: TGTGCCAGCAGTGACCCCTACTACAGGGGCCTCTATGGCTACACCTTC
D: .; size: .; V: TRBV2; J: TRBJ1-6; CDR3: CASSEVQGARSPLHF; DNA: TGTGCCAGCAGTGAAGTCCAGGGTGCCCGTTCACCCCTCCACTTT
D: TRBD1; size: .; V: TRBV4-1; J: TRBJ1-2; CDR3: CDFDQADRVENYGYTF; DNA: TGCGATTTTGATCAAGCGGACAGGGTGGAAAACTATGGCTACACCTTC
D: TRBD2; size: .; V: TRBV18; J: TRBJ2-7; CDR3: CASSPPAAGGSYEQYF; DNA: TGTGCCAGCTCACCACCGGCCGCGGGGGGATCCTACGAGCAGTACTTC
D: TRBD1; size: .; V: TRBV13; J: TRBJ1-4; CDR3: CASSLGDRDNEKLFF; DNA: TGTGCCAGCAGCTTAGGGGACAGGGACAATGAAAAACTGTTTTTT
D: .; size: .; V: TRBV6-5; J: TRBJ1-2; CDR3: CASSYSPGAELGYTF; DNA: TGTGCCAGCAGTTACTCTCCAGGGGCTGAATTAGGCTACACCTTC
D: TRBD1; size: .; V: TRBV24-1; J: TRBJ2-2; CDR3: CATSDYRGTGELFF; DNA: TGTGCCACCAGTGACTACAGGGGAACCGGGGAGCTGTTTTTT
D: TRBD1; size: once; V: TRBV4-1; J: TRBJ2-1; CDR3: CASREKTGGTSDEQFF; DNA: TGCGCCAGCAGGGAAAAGACAGGGGGCACGTCGGATGAGCAGTTCTTC
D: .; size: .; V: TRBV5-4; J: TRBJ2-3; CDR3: CASSYWGGARTDTQYF; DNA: TGTGCCAGCAGCTACTGGGGGGGGGCCCGCACAGATACGCAGTATTTT
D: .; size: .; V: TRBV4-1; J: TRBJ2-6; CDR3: CASSQDAGGPNVLTF; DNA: TGCGCCAGCAGCCAAGATGCAGGTGGCCCCAACGTCCTGACTTTC
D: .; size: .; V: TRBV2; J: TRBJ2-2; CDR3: CASSESRVATGELFF; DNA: TGTGCCAGCAGTGAATCCAGGGTGGCCACCGGGGAGCTGTTTTTT
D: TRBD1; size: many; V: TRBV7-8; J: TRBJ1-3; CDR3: CASSLVTGGGNTIYF; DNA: TGTGCCAGCAGCTTAGTAACAGGGGGGGGAAACACCATATATTTT
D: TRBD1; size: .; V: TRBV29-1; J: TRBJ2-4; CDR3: CSASRTGGPKNIQYF; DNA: TGCAGCGCGTCGCGGACAGGGGGACCCAAAAACATTCAGTACTTC
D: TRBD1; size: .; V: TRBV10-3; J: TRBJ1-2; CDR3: CAISETGESYGYTF; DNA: TGTGCCATCAGTGAAACAGGGGAGAGCTATGGCTACACCTTC
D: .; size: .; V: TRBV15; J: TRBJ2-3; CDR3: CATSRDKAGTDTQYF; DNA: TGTGCCACCAGCAGAGATAAGGCGGGCACAGATACGCAGTATTTT
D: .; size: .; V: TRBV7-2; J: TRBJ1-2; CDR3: CASSLKGSNYGYTF; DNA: TGTGCCAGCAGCTTAAAAGGGAGCAACTATGGCTACACCTTC
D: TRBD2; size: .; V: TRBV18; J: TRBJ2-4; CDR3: CASSTTTGGDIQYF; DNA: TGTGCCAGCTCGACCACGACTGGGGGGGACATTCAGTACTTC
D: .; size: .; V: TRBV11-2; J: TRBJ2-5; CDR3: CASSLDLYRQETQYF; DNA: TGTGCCAGCAGCTTAGATCTTTACAGACAAGAGACCCAGTACTTC
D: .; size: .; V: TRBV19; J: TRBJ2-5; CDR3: CASSMGLKETQYF; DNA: TGTGCCAGTAGTATGGGGCTTAAAGAGACCCAGTACTTC
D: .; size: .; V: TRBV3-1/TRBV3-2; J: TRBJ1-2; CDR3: CASSLATGSYGYTF; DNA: TGTGCCAGCAGCCTAGCTACAGGATCCTATGGCTACACCTTC
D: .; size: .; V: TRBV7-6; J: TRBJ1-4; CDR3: CASSLAPDTSASTNEKLFF; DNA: TGTGCCAGCAGCTTAGCTCCGGACACATCCGCGTCAACTAATGAAAAACTGTTTTTT
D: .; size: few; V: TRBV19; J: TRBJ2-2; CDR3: CASSLQLSSGELFF; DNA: TGTGCCAGTAGTTTACAGTTGTCGTCCGGGGAGCTGTTTTTT
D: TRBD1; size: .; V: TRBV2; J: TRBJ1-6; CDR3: CASSVRQGNSPLHF; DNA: TGTGCCAGCAGTGTCAGACAGGGAAATTCACCCCTCCACTTT
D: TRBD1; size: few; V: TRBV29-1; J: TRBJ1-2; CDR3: CSVAAAADRGYGYTF; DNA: TGCAGCGTTGCAGCCGCCGCCGACAGGGGCTATGGCTACACCTTC
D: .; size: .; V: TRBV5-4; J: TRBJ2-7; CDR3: CASSSVRQTSSYEQYF; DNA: TGTGCCAGCAGTTCCGTTCGACAGACCTCCTCCTACGAGCAGTACTTC
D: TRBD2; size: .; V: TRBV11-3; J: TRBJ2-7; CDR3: CASSLGGLAGTYEQYF; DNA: TGTGCCAGCAGCTTAGGGGGACTAGCGGGAACCTACGAGCAGTACTTC
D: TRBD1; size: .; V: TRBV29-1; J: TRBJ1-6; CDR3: CSEGTARGDSYNSPLHF; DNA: TGCAGCGAGGGAACGGCCAGGGGGGACTCCTATAATTCACCCCTCCACTTT